Listed here are 2 T cell receptor beta chains from one sample, sequenced in a study of a mutant IDH1 vaccine in newly diagnosed glioma. These TCRs are of unknown antigen specificity. Data came from immunoSEQ multiplex PCR; TCRdb stores just in-frame clones and leaves some out. The repertoire has approximately 50,000 clones, roughly 80% of them found once; the top ten carry 3.2%. Documented time point: week 47, end of study. The content of each vaccine dose was 300 ug of mutant IDH1 20-mer peptide, and topical imiquimod accompanied it. This material consisted of PBMCs, taken from a glioma patient whose treatment included an IDH1 peptide vaccine. These TCRs come from a woman in her fifties or sixties with glioma.

V and J are TRBV4-3 and TRBJ2-1; no firm D call. This CDR3 region has 14 residues. Germline values: CDR1 LGHNA, CDR2 YSLEER. V was pared by 3 bases and J by 8 bases, with 14 bases between. In nucleotides, the CDR3 is TGCGCCAGCAGCCATTACCAATCACGGGATGAGCAGTTCTTC. Its protein is CASSHYQSRDEQFF.

This chain connects TRBV4-1 to TRBJ1-4, with D uncertain. V lost 0 bases and J 2 bases, leaving 7 bases between the germline ends. CDR1 is MGHRA, CDR2 YSYEKL, per germline. The CDR3 contains 15 residues. CDR3 protein: CASSQDRVTNEKLFF. The CDR3 DNA follows: TGCGCCAGCAGCCAAGATAGGGTGACTAATGAAAAACTGTTTTTT.